What follows is one T cell receptor (beta chain) and its context. Its antigen is not identified. These data belong to a study of T cells in Graves' hyperthyroidism and ophthalmopathy. This CDR3 region has 16 residues. With 1 base clipped from V and 5 bases from J, the junction kept 6 bases outside the gene matches. Germline values: CDR1 SGHDN, CDR2 FVKESK. Blood from later-ophthalmopathy patients was taken at first hyperthyroidism diagnosis. Amplification yielded TCR beta CDR3 regions, with RNA transcripts as the source. The TCR CDR3 was amplified in a first-round RT-PCR using the HTBI primer set. TCRdb independently ran MiXCR on the multiplex PCR reads; one entry per CDR3 protein. The sample lists about 400,000 distinct CDR3 sequences, 15% to 18% occurring once. Findings and limits, study-wide: Blood shared most expanded thyroid clonotypes above 0.001.

This chain uses TRBV14 with TRBJ2-7; 12 bases map to TRBD2. The TCR originated in a young woman with Graves' hyperthyroidism that later progressed to Graves' ophthalmopathy. The specimen sequenced was blood. CDR3 region: CASSQGLAGVLNEQYF. The CDR3 DNA follows: TGTGCCAGCAGCCAAGGACTAGCGGGAGTCTTGAACGAGCAGTACTTC. Complete variable domain (other parts from reference TRBV14 and TRBJ2-7): EAGVTQFPSHSVIEKGQTVTLRCDPISGHDNLYWYRRVMGKEIKFLLHFVKESKQDESGMPNNRFLAERTGGTYSTLKVQPAELEDSGVYFCASSQGLAGVLNEQYFGPGTRLTVT.